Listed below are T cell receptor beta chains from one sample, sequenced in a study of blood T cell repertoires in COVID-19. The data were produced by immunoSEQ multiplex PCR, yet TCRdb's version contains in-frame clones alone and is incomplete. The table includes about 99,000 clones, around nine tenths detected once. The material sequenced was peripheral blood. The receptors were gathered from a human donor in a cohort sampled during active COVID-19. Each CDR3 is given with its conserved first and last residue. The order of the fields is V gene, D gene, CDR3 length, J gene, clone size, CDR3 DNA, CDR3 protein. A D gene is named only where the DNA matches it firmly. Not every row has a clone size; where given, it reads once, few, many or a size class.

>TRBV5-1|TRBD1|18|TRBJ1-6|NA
TGCGCCAGCAGCCCGCTACAGGGACAGCGGGTTCTTAATTCACCCCTCCACTTT
CASSPLQGQRVLNSPLHF
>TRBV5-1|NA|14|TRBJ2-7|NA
TGCGCCAGCAGTTTGGCGGGGTCACACTACGAGCAGTACTTC
CASSLAGSHYEQYF
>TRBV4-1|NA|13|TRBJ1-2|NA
TGCGCCACCTGGGACACCTCCAGACGAGGCTACACCTTC
CATWDTSRRGYTF
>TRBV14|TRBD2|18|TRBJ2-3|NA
TGTGCCAGCAGTCAGGCCCGGGGACTAGCGGGAGTCACAGATACGCAGTATTTT
CASSQARGLAGVTDTQYF
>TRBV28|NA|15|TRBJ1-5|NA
TGTGCCAGCAGTGGGGAGGGGGGTGGCAATCAGCCCCAGCATTTT
CASSGEGGGNQPQHF
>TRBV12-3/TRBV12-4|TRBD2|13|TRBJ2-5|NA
TGTGCCAGCGGATACAGCGGGGGGGAGACCCAGTACTTC
CASGYSGGETQYF
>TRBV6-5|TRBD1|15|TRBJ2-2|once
TGTGCCAGCACCGGGGACAGGGTAAACACCGGGGAGCTGTTTTTT
CASTGDRVNTGELFF
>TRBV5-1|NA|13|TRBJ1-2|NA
TGCGCCAGCAGCCTCCTCACAGGGTTGGGGTACACCTTC
CASSLLTGLGYTF
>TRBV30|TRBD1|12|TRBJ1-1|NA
TGTGCCTCGGGACAGGGAAGGACTGAAGCTTTCTTT
CASGQGRTEAFF
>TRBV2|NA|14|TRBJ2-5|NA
TGTGCCAGCAGTGAAAATCGGATGCGGGAGACCCAGTACTTC
CASSENRMRETQYF
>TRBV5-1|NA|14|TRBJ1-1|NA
TGCGCCAGCAGCAGAAGGACACAGAACACTGAAGCTTTCTTT
CASSRRTQNTEAFF
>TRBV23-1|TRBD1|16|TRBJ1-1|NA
TGCGCCAGCAGTCAGACCCCCCACGACAGGGATCCTGAAGCTTTCTTT
CASSQTPHDRDPEAFF
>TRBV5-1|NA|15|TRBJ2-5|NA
TGCGCCAGCGGGAGGGGGGGAAATGTGGAAGAGACCCAGTACTTC
CASGRGGNVEETQYF
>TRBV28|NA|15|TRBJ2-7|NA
TGTGCCAGCAGTTTATTAGGCGGGTCCTCCTACGAGCAGTACTTC
CASSLLGGSSYEQYF
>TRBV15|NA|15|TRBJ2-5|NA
TGTGCCACCAGCAGAGATCGGTCTGTCCAAGAGACCCAGTACTTC
CATSRDRSVQETQYF
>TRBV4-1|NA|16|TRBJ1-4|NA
TGCGCCAGCAGCCAAGAGGTCCGGGGGTGGAGTGAAAAACTGTTTTTT
CASSQEVRGWSEKLFF
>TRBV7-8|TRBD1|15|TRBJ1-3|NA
TGTGCCAGCAGCGTCGGGACAGTCTCTGGAAACACCATATATTTT
CASSVGTVSGNTIYF
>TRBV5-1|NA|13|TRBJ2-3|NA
TGCGCCAGCAGCTCTACCCTCACAGATACGCAGTATTTT
CASSSTLTDTQYF
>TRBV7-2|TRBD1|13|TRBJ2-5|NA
TGTGCCAGCAGCTTCGACAGGGGAGAGACCCAGTACTTC
CASSFDRGETQYF
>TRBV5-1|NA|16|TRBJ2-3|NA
TGCGCCAGCAGCTCCCCCCTATTCTCCGGCACAGATACGCAGTATTTT
CASSSPLFSGTDTQYF
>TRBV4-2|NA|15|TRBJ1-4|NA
TGTGCCAGCAGCCAACCAGGGGAGGGGGGTGAAAAACTGTTTTTT
CASSQPGEGGEKLFF
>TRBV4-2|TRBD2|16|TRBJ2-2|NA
TGTGCCAGCAGCCAAGCGGGCGGGAGGAACACCGGGGAGCTGTTTTTT
CASSQAGGRNTGELFF
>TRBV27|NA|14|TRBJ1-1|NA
TGTGCCAGCAGTCCCAGACAGGTGAACACTGAAGCTTTCTTT
CASSPRQVNTEAFF
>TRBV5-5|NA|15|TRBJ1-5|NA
TGTGCCAGCAGCTGGACAGAGGATATTTATCAGCCCCAGCATTTT
CASSWTEDIYQPQHF
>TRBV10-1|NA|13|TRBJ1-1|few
TGCGCCAGCAGTGGTAACAGGAACACTGAAGCTTTCTTT
CASSGNRNTEAFF
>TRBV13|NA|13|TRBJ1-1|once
TGTGCCAGCAGCTTAGAGAGGGTGCGTGAAGCTTTCTTT
CASSLERVREAFF
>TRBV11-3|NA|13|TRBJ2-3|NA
TGTGCCAGCAGCCGTCAAAGCGGGTTGTTAACGTATTTT
CASSRQSGLLTYF
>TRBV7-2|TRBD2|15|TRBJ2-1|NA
TGTGCCAGCAGCTTAAAGCGGGATCCCTACAATGAGCAGTTCTTC
CASSLKRDPYNEQFF